The 25 T cell receptor beta chains in this list originate from one sample, sequenced in a study of molecular identifiers for immune sequencing clone quantification. Using its own MiXCR run on the PCR reads, TCRdb lists one record per CDR3 protein. The table records about 630,000 distinct CDR3 sequences, 25% of them present only once. What was sequenced was naive CD8+ T cells from blood, with Jurkat cell RNA spiked in. Subset reported: FACS-sorted CD8+CD4-CCR7+CD45RA+ naive T cells. All receptors come from a human donor in good health. Some libraries in this study had Jurkat cell RNA spiked in.

This clonotype has just one count. A much larger clone differs by one base, so this may be a read error. The rearrangement joins TRBV7-2 to TRBJ2-3; 10 bases are shared with TRBD2. The V gene end was trimmed by 1 base and the J gene end by 8 bases; junction bases not matched to a gene: 6. Germline CDR1 and CDR2: SGHTA and FQGNSA. The CDR3 contains 15 residues. The CDR3 region has the DNA TGTGCCAGCAGCTTAGGAGCGGGAGGGCCAGGTACGCAGTATTTT. It yields the protein CASSLGAGGPGTQYF.

This clonotype was seen repeatedly, ten times or more. The chain employs TRBV7-2 and TRBJ2-1, with D possibly matching TRBD2 (6 bases). CDR3 size: 16 residues. Per the germline V gene, CDR1 is SGHTA and CDR2 is FQGNSA. The ends were cut back, 4 bases at V and 0 bases at J, with 13 bases in the middle. CDR3 in DNA: TGTGCCAGCAGCTCAAAGCGGGTGAGCTCCTACAATGAGCAGTTCTTC. This encodes CASSSKRVSSYNEQFF.

This clonotype was seen at least ten times. The rearrangement joins TRBV6-2 or TRBV6-3 to TRBJ2-6; 8 positions match TRBD1. CDR1 MNHEY and CDR2 SVGEGT come from the germline V gene. Losses at the gene ends were 6 bases for V and 3 bases for J; bases not matched to a gene: 13. The length of the CDR3 is 18 residues. The CDR3 loop reads CASSETGVYGVGANVLTF. The CDR3 nucleotides read TGTGCCAGCAGCGAGACAGGGGTATATGGTGTTGGGGCCAACGTCCTGACTTTC.

On this clonotype: This sequence may be a read error, since a much larger clone differs from it by one base. V gene TRBV7-1 combines with J gene TRBJ2-1, with D perhaps TRBD1 or TRBD2 (5 bases each). TRBV7-1 is given ORF status, its function remaining uncertain. Trimming shortened V by 3 bases and J by 3 bases, and 18 bases separated the two germline ends. CDR3 length: 17 residues. For the CDR3, the DNA is TGTGCCAGCAGCTCTGGGTCCGGGACGGCCCTCTACAATGAGCAGTTCTTC. Translation gives CASSSGSGTALYNEQFF.

This clonotype was counted between two and nine times. This sequence joins TRBV12-3 or TRBV12-4 and TRBJ2-5; 8 bases are shared with TRBD1. Trimming cost V 2 bases and J 4 bases; bases outside gene matches: 12. The CDR3 runs to 17 residues. The CDR3 spells CASSLKGAGGDGETQYF. The CDR3 DNA sequence: TGTGCCAGCAGTTTAAAGGGTGCAGGGGGCGACGGAGAGACCCAGTACTTC.

Ten or more counts support this clonotype. The chain is built from TRBV29-1 and TRBJ2-5; D unresolved. Germline V CDR1 and CDR2: SQVTM, ANQGSEA. V shed 1 base and J shed 5 bases, with 8 bases lying between them. This CDR3 is built from 12 residues. CDR3 in DNA: TGCAGCGTTGAAGCCCAAGAGGAGACCCAGTACTTC. Residues: CSVEAQEETQYF. Supplemented by reference TRBV29-1 and TRBJ2-5, the full variable domain reads SAVISQKPSRDICQRGTSLTIQCQVDSQVTMMFWYRQQPGQSLTLIATANQGSEATYESGFVIDKFPISRPNLTFSTLTVSNMSPEDSSIYLCSVEAQEETQYFGPGTRLLVL.

This clonotype has at least ten counts. The chain employs TRBV4-1 and TRBJ2-5; TRBD1 is a possible D gene (5 bases). This CDR3 region has 15 residues. V was cut by 0 bases and J by 2 bases, with 10 bases left in between. Germline CDR1 MGHRA, CDR2 YSYEKL. CDR3 loop: CASSQEPREQETQYF. CDR3 sequence (DNA): TGCGCCAGCAGCCAAGAACCCAGGGAACAAGAGACCCAGTACTTC.

This clonotype was seen at least ten times. The rearrangement uses TRBV2 and TRBJ2-3; no clear D. The CDR3 has 12 residues. The V end lost 2 bases, the J end lost 6 bases, and 6 bases lay between the germline ends. Per the germline V gene, CDR1 is SNHLY and CDR2 is FYNNEI. The DNA for the CDR3 is TGTGCCAGCAGTGAAAGGTTCGATACGCAGTATTTT. Protein sequence: CASSERFDTQYF.

This clonotype appeared many times. The chain has TRBV29-1 and TRBJ1-1; D gene uncertain. V was clipped by 2 bases and J by 0 bases, with 10 bases between them. The CDR3 is made up of 14 amino acids. CDR1 is SQVTM and CDR2 is ANQGSEA in the germline V gene. The CDR3 nucleotides read TGCAGCGTTGAACCGGCCGCGGTGAACACTGAAGCTTTCTTT. Protein: CSVEPAAVNTEAFF. Filled out from reference TRBV29-1 and TRBJ1-1, the complete variable domain reads SAVISQKPSRDICQRGTSLTIQCQVDSQVTMMFWYRQQPGQSLTLIATANQGSEATYESGFVIDKFPISRPNLTFSTLTVSNMSPEDSSIYLCSVEPAAVNTEAFFGQGTRLTVV.

This clonotype occurred many times. The V call is TRBV27, the J call TRBJ1-1; no clear D gene. V was clipped by 2 bases and J by 1 base, with 5 bases between them. Germline CDR1 is MNHEY and CDR2 is SMNVEV (reference sequence). The CDR3 consists of 13 residues. DNA for the CDR3: TGTGCCAGCAGTTTAAAGGGGAACACTGAAGCTTTCTTT. Its protein product is CASSLKGNTEAFF.

The table lists this clonotype with many counts. J is TRBJ2-6 and V is TRBV27; D is unclear. V lost 3 bases, J lost 0 bases, and 9 bases lay in between. Germline-derived CDR1 and CDR2 are MNHEY and SMNVEV (reference sequence). The CDR3 has 16 residues. The CDR3 is CASSLVGPSGANVLTF. The DNA of the CDR3 is TGTGCCAGCAGTTTGGTCGGACCCTCTGGGGCCAACGTCCTGACTTTC.

This clonotype was detected ten times or more. J is TRBJ1-1 and V is TRBV7-9; 7 bases line up with TRBD1. After removal of 3 bases from V and 0 bases from J, the junction contained 4 bases not matched to a gene. The CDR3 runs to 15 residues. Germline CDR1 reads SEHNR; CDR2 reads FQNEAQ (reference sequence). In nucleotides, the CDR3 is TGTGCCAGCAGCTTCTCGACAGGGATGAACACTGAAGCTTTCTTT. This encodes CASSFSTGMNTEAFF.

Note on this clonotype: One end of the junction varies from germline; a read error may be responsible. V is TRBV27 and J is TRBJ2-3; 13 nucleotides agree with TRBD2. This CDR3 region has 15 residues. The germline V gene encodes CDR1 MNHEY and CDR2 SMNVEV (reference sequence). The chain's CDR3 is CASSFGLAGADTRYF. Written as DNA, the CDR3 is TGTGCCAGCAGTTTCGGACTAGCGGGAGCAGATACGCGGTATTTT.

With regard to this clonotype: The junction shows a germline mismatch at one end, possibly a read error. The V and J genes are TRBV6-2 or TRBV6-3 and TRBJ2-7, with D perhaps matching TRBD2 (5 bases). Germline V lookup: CDR1 MNHEY, CDR2 SVGEGT. The CDR3 covers 14 residues. CDR3 region: CANHGVLAAYAQYF. Here the CDR3 DNA reads TGTGCCAACCACGGGGTGTTGGCTGCCTACGCGCAGTACTTC.

This clonotype showed up many times. The chain links TRBV29-1 to TRBJ2-7; tentative D call: TRBD1 (5 bases). Germline lookup yields CDR1 SQVTM and CDR2 ANQGSEA. Trimming took 6 bases from V and 4 from J, leaving 13 bases between them. The CDR3 runs to 12 residues. CDR3 in DNA: TGCAGCGTACTACTGACAGCTTACGAGCAGTACTTC. Protein product: CSVLLTAYEQYF.

Note on this clonotype: At one end the junction does not follow the germline gene, possibly because of a read error. CDR3 sequence reads: CASSYSRTRYEQCF. CDR3 DNA: TGTGCCAGCAGTTATTCCCGGACCCGCTACGAGCAGTGCTTC. The rearrangement joins TRBV12-3 or TRBV12-4 to TRBJ2-7; D is ambiguous. This CDR3 is built from 14 residues.

This clonotype was observed a few times. The rearrangement joins TRBV18 to TRBJ2-7, with TRBD1 as a possible D gene (5 bases). Trimming removed 3 bases from V and 5 bases from J, with 14 bases in between. Germline V gene lookup returns CDR1 KGHSH and CDR2 LQKENI. The CDR3 has 14 residues. CDR3: CASSPVARVDEQYF. Written as DNA, the CDR3 is TGTGCCAGCTCACCCGTGGCCAGGGTGGACGAGCAGTACTTC. Together with reference TRBV18 and TRBJ2-7, the CDR3 gives the full variable domain: NAGVMQNPRHLVRRRGQEARLRCSPMKGHSHVYWYRQLPEEGLKFMVYLQKENIIDESGMPKERFSAEFPKEGPSILRIQQVVRGDSAAYFCASSPVARVDEQYFGPGTRLTVT.

This clonotype was detected once. The chain carries TRBV20-1 and TRBJ2-1; 12 bases fit TRBD2. Germline-derived CDR1 and CDR2 are DFQATT and SNEGSKA (reference sequence). The junction had 10 bases not matched to a gene; V was cut back by 7 bases and J by 6 bases. The CDR3 has 15 residues. The CDR3: CSVYEGTSGLNEQFF. The CDR3 region has the DNA TGCAGTGTCTACGAAGGGACTAGCGGGCTCAATGAGCAGTTCTTC.

Turning to this clonotype: A much larger clone differs by one base, so this may be a read error. CDR3: CASSVGTGGTNTGELFF. CDR3 bases: TGTGCCAGCAGCGTAGGCACAGGGGGGACGAACACCGGGGAGCTGTTTTTT. The genes are TRBV9 and TRBJ2-2; 8 bases are shared with TRBD1. Trimming at V came to 0 bases and at J to 0 bases, leaving 4 bases not matched to a gene. Germline V gene data show CDR1 as SGDLS and CDR2 as YYNGEE. This CDR3 region has 17 residues.

In this sample, this clonotype turned up many times. The rearrangement joins TRBV9 to TRBJ2-2; D unclear. The V gene's germline CDR1 is SGDLS and CDR2 YYNGEE. CDR3 length: 12 residues. V lost 6 bases and J 4 bases, leaving 7 bases between the germline ends. The CDR3 DNA is TGTGCCAGCAACGGGTTCACCGGGGAGCTGTTTTTT. Protein sequence: CASNGFTGELFF.

This clonotype was observed a few times. Written as DNA, the CDR3 is TGTGCCAGCAGTTTGAGCCCCCTCGGAAGCTCCTATAATTCACCCCTCCACTTT. Translated: CASSLSPLGSSYNSPLHF. The chain joins TRBV27 to TRBJ1-6; the D is unclear. The CDR3 covers 18 residues. The germline CDR1 and CDR2 sequences are MNHEY and SMNVEV (reference sequence). Between the trimmed V and J ends, which lost 3 bases and 0 bases, there was a span of 15 bases.

A few counts support this clonotype. The chain links TRBV30 to TRBJ1-5; D is possibly TRBD1 (6 bases). Germline V gives CDR1 GTSNPN, CDR2 SVGIG (reference sequence). This CDR3 comprises 14 residues. V dropped 4 bases and J dropped 2 bases, with 12 bases sitting between them. CDR3 sequence: CAWTAGGGNQPQHF. Here the CDR3 DNA reads TGTGCCTGGACGGCTGGGGGCGGCAATCAGCCCCAGCATTTT.

Note on this clonotype: Here the CDR3 omits its conserved ending phenylalanine or tryptophan, so a read error is the likely source. The chain couples TRBV12-3 or TRBV12-4 to TRBJ1-1; unclear D gene. V lost 6 bases and J lost 3, with 5 bases in between. This CDR3 has 11 amino acids. DNA of the CDR3: TGTGCCAGCAGCCTTCACACTGAAGCTTTCTCT. Residues: CASSLHTEAFS.

This clonotype showed up just a few times. V and J are TRBV30 and TRBJ1-5; 8 positions match TRBD1. The CDR3 spans 14 residues. The V segment lost 3 bases and the J segment 4 bases; nucleotides outside the gene matches: 5. Germline CDR1 and CDR2: GTSNPN and SVGIG (reference sequence). The CDR3 sequence: CAWSGGQVNQPQHF. Here the CDR3 DNA reads TGTGCCTGGAGCGGGGGACAGGTGAATCAGCCCCAGCATTTT.

This clonotype was recorded many times. V usage is TRBV12-3 or TRBV12-4 and J usage is TRBJ2-1, with D perhaps TRBD2 (6 bases). The V end was cut by 6 bases, the J end by 3 bases, with 12 bases between. CDR3 size: 14 residues. The CDR3 DNA follows: TGTGCCAGCAGCCCTGGCGGGGACTACAATGAGCAGTTCTTC. It is translated as CASSPGGDYNEQFF.